Listed below are T cell receptor beta chains from one sample, sequenced in a study of beta chain features in type 1 diabetes. The method was immunoSEQ multiplex PCR; TCRdb's version includes in-frame clones alone and lacks a portion of them. This sample has almost 350,000 clones, with 8% found just once. The sample consisted of central memory CD4+ T cells from blood. The receptors stem from a woman younger than 30 in good health. Each CDR3 is given with its conserved first and last residue. D genes are given only for firm matches. Clone size is stated in some rows and not others, as once, few, many or a class when expanded.

V,J,D,size,CDR3,DNA
TRBV6-1,TRBJ2-3,NA,NA,CASSASEGPDTQYF,TGTGCCAGCAGTGCAAGCGAGGGCCCAGATACGCAGTATTTT
TRBV6-5,TRBJ2-5,TRBD2,NA,CASTLAGVPETQYF,TGTGCCAGCACCTTAGCGGGAGTTCCAGAGACCCAGTACTTC
TRBV6-5,TRBJ2-5,TRBD1,NA,CASSRQGQETQYF,TGTGCCAGCAGCAGACAGGGCCAAGAGACCCAGTACTTC
TRBV5-1,TRBJ1-1,NA,many,CASRKGMNTEAFF,TGCGCCAGCAGGAAAGGGATGAACACTGAAGCTTTCTTT
TRBV6-5,TRBJ1-5,NA,NA,CASSYGAGWDQPQHF,TGTGCCAGCAGTTACGGGGCAGGGTGGGATCAGCCCCAGCATTTT
TRBV4-2,TRBJ2-1,TRBD2,few,CASSQDQASGSSVNEQFF,TGTGCCAGCAGCCAAGACCAGGCTAGCGGGAGCTCGGTAAATGAGCAGTTCTTC
TRBV2,TRBJ1-1,NA,many,CASSVQLNTEAFF,TGTGCCAGCAGTGTTCAGTTGAACACTGAAGCTTTCTTT
TRBV4-2,TRBJ2-7,NA,few,CASSQDEGSHEQYF,TGTGCCAGCAGCCAAGATGAAGGGAGCCACGAGCAGTACTTC
TRBV25-1,TRBJ2-3,NA,many,CASSGGGPIDTQYF,TGTGCCAGCAGTGGAGGGGGACCGATCGATACGCAGTATTTT
TRBV7-2,TRBJ1-3,TRBD1,few,CASSFGQAYTGNTIYF,TGTGCCAGCAGCTTCGGACAGGCATACACCGGAAACACCATATATTTT
TRBV29-1,TRBJ2-2,NA,few,CSVGSGELFF,TGCAGCGTTGGAAGCGGGGAGCTGTTTTTT